This T cell receptor beta chain was profiled in a study of cytomegalovirus exposure and HLA in healthy donors. Study as a whole: Earlier, about 180 million T cells were analyzed, and 117 million unique TCR beta sequences were found among them.

Turning to this clone: Its antigen is as yet unknown.

The ends lost 1 base at V and 4 bases at J; junction bases unmatched: 8. CDR3 length: 17 amino acids. Germline CDR1 SGHAT, CDR2 FQNNGV. The study, taken as a whole, reports: At a 0.05 false discovery rate, a later analysis found 15,000 to 20,000 TCR beta sequences to be associated with HLA alleles.

Amplification used 60 Vbeta primers and 13 Jbeta primers. The assay was immunoSEQ multiplex PCR, and TCRdb's table has in-frame clones only and misses some. Here the sample table reports approximately 130,000 clones. Sequencing was done on a sample of PBMCs. The V and J genes are TRBV11-2 and TRBJ2-7, with 12 bases aligning to TRBD2. This receptor was obtained from a woman aged 60-70 years in good health and CMV-seronegative. The CDR3: CASSLGGLAGSQYEQYF. CDR3 bases: TGTGCCAGCAGCTTAGGAGGACTAGCGGGAAGTCAGTACGAGCAGTACTTC.